Each of the 28 T cell receptor beta chains below was sequenced from the same sample in a study of blood T cell repertoires in COVID-19. Some clones are missing from TCRdb's copy, which holds only in-frame ones; the method was immunoSEQ multiplex PCR. Of around 200,000 clones in the sample, less than 90% were seen once. Sample: peripheral blood. The source is a woman in her 40s with acute or convalescent COVID-19.

The V gene is TRBV5-1, the J gene TRBJ1-3; 11 bases line up with TRBD1. The J segment lost 0 bases and the V segment lost 4 bases, leaving 3 bases of the junction unmatched. The CDR3 has 16 residues. Per the germline V gene, CDR1 is SGHRS and CDR2 is YFSETQ. CDR3 in amino acids: CASSLGTGGSGNTIYF. The CDR3, as DNA: TGCGCCAGCAGCCTGGGGACAGGGGGCTCTGGAAACACCATATATTTT.

J is TRBJ1-1 and V is TRBV13, with 7 bases that match TRBD1. The junction had 4 bases not matched to a gene; V was cut back by 4 bases and J by 11 bases. The CDR3 loop spans 11 amino acids. Per the germline V gene, CDR1 is PRHDT and CDR2 is FYEKMQ (reference sequence). CDR3 sequence (DNA): TGTGCCAGCAGCTCGGGACAGATGGCTTTCTTT. It codes for CASSSGQMAFF.

This clone was seen a few times. The chain couples TRBV5-1 to TRBJ1-5; D not certain. CDR3 size: 15 residues. The V end was cut by 5 bases, the J end by 0 bases, with 12 bases between. CDR1 and CDR2 from the germline V gene are SGHRS and YFSETQ. The CDR3 nucleotides read TGCGCCAGCAGTCCCGGACTGTATAGCAATCAGCCCCAGCATTTT. It is translated as CASSPGLYSNQPQHF.

The chain is built from TRBV7-9 and TRBJ2-1; tentative D call: TRBD1 (6 bases). Trimming pared 4 bases from V and 8 bases from J, leaving 12 bases between. Germline V gene data show CDR1 as SEHNR and CDR2 as FQNEAQ (reference sequence). The CDR3 is 13 residues long. CDR3 amino acids: CASSYEQGDEQFF. The CDR3 region has the DNA TGTGCCAGCAGCTACGAACAGGGTGATGAGCAGTTCTTC.

The genes are TRBV7-3 and TRBJ2-3; 9 bases match TRBD2. This CDR3 spans 14 amino acids. Germline V lookup: CDR1 SGHTA, CDR2 FQGTGA. Trimming removed 5 bases from V and 4 bases from J; junction bases left unmatched: 4. Here the CDR3 reads CASSLSGGADTQYF. The CDR3, as DNA: TGTGCCAGCAGCCTTAGCGGGGGCGCAGATACGCAGTATTTT.

This clone has just a few counts. V and J are TRBV7-9 and TRBJ1-1; D perhaps matches TRBD1 (6 bases). The V and J ends lost 5 bases and 4 bases respectively, with 14 bases between them. The CDR3 spans 14 residues. In germline, CDR1 is SEHNR, CDR2 FQNEAQ (reference sequence). The CDR3 coding sequence is TGTGCCAGCAGCCAAATAGGGACACCCACTGAAGCTTTCTTT. Translation gives CASSQIGTPTEAFF.

V and J are TRBV11-2 and TRBJ2-5, with D perhaps matching TRBD1 (7 bases). CDR3 size: 15 residues. V was trimmed by 4 bases and J by 5 bases, leaving 17 bases between them. Germline CDR1 and CDR2: SGHAT and FQNNGV. CDR3: CASSSPRGVGETQYF. For the CDR3, the DNA is TGTGCCAGCAGCTCACCCAGGGGGGTAGGGGAGACCCAGTACTTC. Full variable domain (outside the CDR3, taken from reference TRBV11-2 and TRBJ2-5): EAGVAQSPRYKIIEKRQSVAFWCNPISGHATLYWYQQILGQGPKLLIQFQNNGVVDDSQLPKDRFSAERLKGVDSTLKIQPAKLEDSAVYLCASSSPRGVGETQYFGPGTRLLVL.

This clone was counted a single time. This chain connects TRBV20-1 to TRBJ2-7; 8 bases are a match to TRBD2. The CDR3 sequence is 11 residues long. Germline lookup yields CDR1 DFQATT and CDR2 SNEGSKA (reference sequence). V was clipped by 6 bases and J by 5 bases; unmatched bases: 3. The CDR3: CSATSGHEQYF. CDR3 coding DNA: TGCAGTGCCACTAGCGGTCACGAGCAGTACTTC.

The chain uses TRBV5-1 and TRBJ2-3, with D tentatively TRBD1 (6 bases). The CDR3 is 15 residues long. Germline V gene lookup returns CDR1 SGHRS and CDR2 YFSETQ. Trimming cost V 3 bases and J 6 bases, with 17 bases left between them. CDR3 nucleotide sequence: TGCGCCAGCAGCTCCACTACAGGGCCATACGATACGCAGTATTTT. It codes for CASSSTTGPYDTQYF.

This rearrangement joins TRBV2 to TRBJ1-4; D might be TRBD1 (6 bases). The germline CDR1 and CDR2 sequences are SNHLY and FYNNEI. The CDR3 runs 14 residues. V was shortened by 6 bases and J by 3 bases, with 11 bases between the two germline ends. This chain's CDR3 is CASRAGASNEKLFF. The CDR3 bases are TGTGCCAGCAGGGCGGGGGCATCTAATGAAAAACTGTTTTTT.

The sample holds one count of this clone. The V gene is TRBV27, the J gene TRBJ2-6, with a tentative D call TRBD1 (5 bases). CDR3 length: 17 amino acids. V gave up 3 bases and J gave up 0 bases, with 12 bases separating them. CDR1 MNHEY and CDR2 SMNVEV come from the germline V gene (reference sequence). This CDR3 reads CASSLGLPYSGANVLTF. The CDR3 nucleotides are TGTGCCAGCAGTTTGGGGCTCCCCTACTCTGGGGCCAACGTCCTGACTTTC.

This rearrangement joins TRBV6-5 to TRBJ1-2, with 10 bases lining up with TRBD1. The CDR3 contains 14 residues. Looked up from germline, CDR1 is MNHEY and CDR2 is SVGAGI. V was clipped by 6 bases and J by 5 bases; unmatched bases: 6. The DNA for the CDR3 is TGTGCCAGCAGGGACAGGGGGATCCGTTATGGCTACACCTTC. Translated: CASRDRGIRYGYTF.

This chain connects TRBV28 to TRBJ1-2, with D tentatively TRBD1 (5 bases). V lost 2 bases to trimming and J lost 7 bases, with 11 bases between them. The CDR3 has 13 residues. Per the germline V gene, CDR1 is MDHEN and CDR2 is SYDVKM. The CDR3 region is CASSLGQGTGYTF. The CDR3 DNA reads TGTGCCAGCAGTTTAGGCCAGGGTACTGGCTACACCTTC.

Regarding this clone: Other DNA sequences in the sample encode the same CDR3. The chain joins TRBV12-3 or TRBV12-4 to TRBJ2-5; D is unresolved. Trimming shortened V by 5 bases and J by 5 bases, and 6 bases separated the two germline ends. This CDR3 is 11 amino acids long. CDR3 DNA: TGTGCCAGCAGTCCCCGGGAGACCCAGTACTTC. This gives the protein CASSPRETQYF.

The chain combines TRBV13 with TRBJ2-7; TRBD2 might be the D (5 bases). The CDR3 runs 16 residues. The V and J ends lost 0 bases and 2 bases respectively, with 14 bases between them. Germline V gene data show CDR1 as PRHDT and CDR2 as FYEKMQ (reference sequence). The CDR3 here is CASSLGVLASPYEQYF. The CDR3 DNA follows: TGTGCCAGCAGCTTAGGGGTTCTAGCCTCCCCCTACGAGCAGTACTTC.

V and J are TRBV28 and TRBJ2-1; TRBD2 matches 13 bases. Germline V lookup: CDR1 MDHEN, CDR2 SYDVKM. The CDR3 covers 18 residues. V trimming: 4 bases; J trimming: 9 bases; junction bases outside the gene matches: 15. The CDR3 reads CASSSPGLAGAREGEQFF. CDR3 sequence (DNA): TGTGCCAGCAGTTCCCCCGGACTAGCGGGAGCGCGAGAGGGTGAGCAGTTCTTC.

The V call is TRBV28, the J call TRBJ2-7, with TRBD1 matching 9 bases. The CDR3 consists of 15 residues. The trim removed 4 bases at V and 2 bases at J, leaving 6 bases unmatched. In germline, CDR1 is MDHEN, CDR2 SYDVKM. The chain's CDR3 is CASSYPGQGTYEQYF. The DNA of the CDR3 is TGTGCCAGCAGTTATCCGGGACAGGGCACCTACGAGCAGTACTTC.

In its sample, this clone was seen once. The genes are TRBV29-1 and TRBJ1-2, with no clear D. V was pared by 8 bases and J by 1 base, with 11 bases between. The CDR3 runs 12 residues. In germline, CDR1 is SQVTM, CDR2 ANQGSEA. Here the CDR3 reads CSSSNSNYGYTF. The DNA of the CDR3 is TGCAGCAGTAGTAACAGTAACTATGGCTACACCTTC. The full variable domain, completed using reference TRBV29-1 and TRBJ1-2, is SAVISQKPSRDICQRGTSLTIQCQVDSQVTMMFWYRQQPGQSLTLIATANQGSEATYESGFVIDKFPISRPNLTFSTLTVSNMSPEDSSIYLCSSSNSNYGYTFGSGTRLTVV.

This chain's CDR3 is CSASRGQGGTEAFF. Written as DNA, the CDR3 is TGCAGTGCTAGTCGGGGCCAGGGGGGCACTGAAGCTTTCTTT. The V and J genes are TRBV20-1 and TRBJ1-1; 7 nucleotides align to TRBD1. The J segment lost 4 bases and the V segment lost 3 bases, leaving 8 bases of the junction unmatched. This CDR3 is 14 amino acids long. Germline V gives CDR1 DFQATT, CDR2 SNEGSKA (reference sequence).

This clone was found once. This sequence joins TRBV24-1 and TRBJ2-5; TRBD2 matches 8 bases. The CDR3 is 15 residues long. The V and J ends lost 3 bases and 5 bases, in that order; junction bases with no gene match: 7. Germline loops: CDR1 KGHDR, CDR2 SFDVKD. The CDR3 region has the DNA TGTGCCACCAGTGATCCGGGGGGGTTCGCGGAGACCCAGTACTTC. Translation gives CATSDPGGFAETQYF.

The gene calls are TRBV6-5 and TRBJ2-2; 11 positions agree with TRBD2. Germline values: CDR1 MNHEY, CDR2 SVGAGI. J gave up 6 bases and V 0 bases, and 0 bases lay outside the gene matches. This CDR3 is 15 amino acids long. The CDR3: CASSYSSGGAGELFF. CDR3 DNA sequence: TGTGCCAGCAGTTACTCTAGCGGGGGGGCCGGGGAGCTGTTTTTT.

V and J are TRBV7-9 and TRBJ1-5, with 9 bases matching TRBD1. CDR1 is SEHNR and CDR2 is FQNEAQ in the germline V gene (reference sequence). After removal of 4 bases from V and 4 bases from J, the junction contained 5 bases not matched to a gene. This CDR3 is 15 amino acids long. The CDR3, as DNA: TGTGCCAGCAGCTCCGGACAGGGGATTAATCAGCCCCAGCATTTT. Protein sequence: CASSSGQGINQPQHF.

The chain uses TRBV19 and TRBJ2-1; TRBD2 aligns across 8 bases. Germline V gene data show CDR1 as LNHDA and CDR2 as SQIVND (reference sequence). With 0 bases clipped from V and 9 bases from J, the junction kept 4 bases outside the gene matches. The CDR3 extends over 14 amino acids. The CDR3 DNA follows: TGTGCCAGTAGTATAGATGGGCTAGCGGGTGAGCAGTTCTTC. Translation: CASSIDGLAGEQFF. Supplemented by reference TRBV19 and TRBJ2-1, the full variable domain reads DGGITQSPKYLFRKEGQNVTLSCEQNLNHDAMYWYRQDPGQGLRLIYYSQIVNDFQKGDIAEGYSVSREKKESFPLTVTSAQKNPTAFYLCASSIDGLAGEQFFGPGTRLTVL.

The chain recombines TRBV18 with TRBJ2-1, with 8 bases aligning to TRBD2. Per the germline V gene, CDR1 is KGHSH and CDR2 is LQKENI. J lost 10 bases, V lost 6 bases, and 14 bases had no gene match. The length of the CDR3 is 15 residues. CDR3 loop: CASSPIAGSEGEQFF. For the CDR3, the DNA is TGTGCCAGCTCCCCTATAGCGGGATCCGAGGGAGAGCAGTTCTTC.

This clone was recorded only once. The J gene is TRBJ2-7, the V gene TRBV7-2, with 8 positions matching TRBD2. V lost 1 base and J lost 0; bases outside the gene matches: 8. The CDR3 extends over 17 amino acids. CDR1 and CDR2 (germline): SGHTA, FQGNSA. The CDR3 region has the DNA TGTGCCAGCAGCTTAGGGGCTAGCGGGTATTACTCCTACGAGCAGTACTTC. Its translation: CASSLGASGYYSYEQYF.

This clone was recorded once. The J gene is TRBJ2-2, the V gene TRBV6-6, with 8 bases that match TRBD1. This CDR3 contains 14 residues. Trimming took 2 bases from V and 6 from J; bases not matched to a gene: 2. Germline CDR1 is MNHNY and CDR2 is SVGAGI (reference sequence). The CDR3 region has the DNA TGTGCCAGCAGTTACAAACAGGGGGCCGGGGAGCTGTTTTTT. Encoded protein: CASSYKQGAGELFF.

V is TRBV5-1 and J is TRBJ1-2, with TRBD1 matching 7 bases. The CDR3 covers 12 residues. V lost 3 bases to trimming and J lost 7 bases; unmatched junction nucleotides: 3. Germline lookup yields CDR1 SGHRS and CDR2 YFSETQ. CDR3 bases: TGCGCCAGCAGCTACAACAGGGGTGGCTACACCTTC. It is translated as CASSYNRGGYTF.

The chain uses TRBV19 and TRBJ1-1; perhaps TRBD1 as D (6 bases). Germline assignment: CDR1 LNHDA and CDR2 SQIVND (reference sequence). V dropped 1 base and J dropped 5 bases, with 11 bases sitting between them. The CDR3 has 14 residues. The CDR3 nucleotides read TGTGCCAGTAGTATAGGCAGGGGACCTACTGAAGCTTTCTTT. It is translated as CASSIGRGPTEAFF.